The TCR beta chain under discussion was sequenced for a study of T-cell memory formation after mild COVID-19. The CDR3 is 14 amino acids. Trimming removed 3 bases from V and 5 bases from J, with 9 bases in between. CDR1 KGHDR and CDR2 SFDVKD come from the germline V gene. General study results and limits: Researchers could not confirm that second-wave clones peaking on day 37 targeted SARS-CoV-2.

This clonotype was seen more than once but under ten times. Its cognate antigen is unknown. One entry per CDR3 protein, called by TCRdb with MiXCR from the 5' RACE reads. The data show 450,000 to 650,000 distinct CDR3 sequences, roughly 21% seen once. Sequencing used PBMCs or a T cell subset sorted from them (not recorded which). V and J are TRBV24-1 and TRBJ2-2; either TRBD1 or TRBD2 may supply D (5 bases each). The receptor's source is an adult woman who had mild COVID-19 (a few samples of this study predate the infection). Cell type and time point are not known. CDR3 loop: CATSDGTWTGELFF. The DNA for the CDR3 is TGTGCCACCAGTGATGGGACGTGGACCGGGGAGCTGTTTTTT.